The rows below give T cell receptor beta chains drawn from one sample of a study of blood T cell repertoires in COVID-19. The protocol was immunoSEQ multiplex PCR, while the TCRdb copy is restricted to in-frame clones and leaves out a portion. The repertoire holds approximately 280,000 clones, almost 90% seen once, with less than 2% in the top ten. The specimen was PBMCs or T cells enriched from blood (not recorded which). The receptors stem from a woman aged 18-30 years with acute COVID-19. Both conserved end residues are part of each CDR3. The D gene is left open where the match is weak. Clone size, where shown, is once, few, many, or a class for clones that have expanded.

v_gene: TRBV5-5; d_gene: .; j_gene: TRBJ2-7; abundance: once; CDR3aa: CASSLWSQSSYEQYF; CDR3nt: TGTGCCAGCAGCTTGTGGAGTCAGAGTTCCTACGAGCAGTACTTC
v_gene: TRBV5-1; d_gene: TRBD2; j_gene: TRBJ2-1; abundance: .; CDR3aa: CASSLGLAGESSGYNEQFF; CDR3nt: TGCGCCAGCAGCTTGGGACTAGCGGGAGAGTCATCGGGCTACAATGAGCAGTTCTTC
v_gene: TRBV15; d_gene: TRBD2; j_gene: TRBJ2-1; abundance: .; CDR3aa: CATSRAKLAGSYNEQFF; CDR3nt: TGTGCCACCAGCAGAGCTAAACTAGCGGGGTCCTACAATGAGCAGTTCTTC
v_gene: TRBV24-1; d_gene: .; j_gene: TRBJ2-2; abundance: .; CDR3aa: CATSDPVPPVRGGELFF; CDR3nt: TGTGCCACCAGTGACCCGGTTCCACCGGTAAGGGGCGGGGAGCTGTTTTTT
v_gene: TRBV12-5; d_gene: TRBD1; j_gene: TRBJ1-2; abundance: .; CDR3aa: CASGRDRVYGYTF; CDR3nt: TGTGCTAGTGGCCGCGACAGGGTCTATGGCTACACCTTC
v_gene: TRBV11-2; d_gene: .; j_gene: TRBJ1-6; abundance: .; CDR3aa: CASSLSSTGYNSPLHF; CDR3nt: TGTGCCAGCAGCTTAAGTTCGACAGGCTATAATTCACCCCTCCACTTT
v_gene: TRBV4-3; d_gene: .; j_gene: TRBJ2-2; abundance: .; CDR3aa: CASSQHHALVWGDTGELFF; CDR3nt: TGCGCCAGCAGCCAACACCACGCCCTAGTGTGGGGGGACACCGGGGAGCTGTTTTTT
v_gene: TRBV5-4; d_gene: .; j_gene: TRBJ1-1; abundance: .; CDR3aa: CASREGFVPNTEAFF; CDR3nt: TGTGCCAGCAGGGAGGGGTTTGTACCGAACACTGAAGCTTTCTTT
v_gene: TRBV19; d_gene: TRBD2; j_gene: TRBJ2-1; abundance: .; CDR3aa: CASSKLAGVGDEQFF; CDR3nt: TGTGCCAGTAGTAAACTAGCGGGAGTCGGTGACGAGCAGTTCTTC
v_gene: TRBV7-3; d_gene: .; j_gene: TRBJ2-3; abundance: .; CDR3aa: CASSLLGKTDTQYF; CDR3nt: TGTGCCAGCAGCTTACTCGGGAAGACAGATACGCAGTATTTT
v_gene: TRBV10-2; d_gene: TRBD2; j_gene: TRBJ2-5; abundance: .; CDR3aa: CASSEPPGEGFGETQYF; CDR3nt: TGCGCCAGCAGTGAGCCACCCGGGGAGGGTTTCGGAGAGACCCAGTACTTC
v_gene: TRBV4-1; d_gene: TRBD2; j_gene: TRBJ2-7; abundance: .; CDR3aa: CASSQGGSGRSYEQYF; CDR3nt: TGCGCCAGCAGCCAAGGAGGAAGCGGGAGGTCCTACGAGCAGTACTTC
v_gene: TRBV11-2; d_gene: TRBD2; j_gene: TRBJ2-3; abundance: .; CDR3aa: CASSPTGGGRVSDTQYF; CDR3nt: TGTGCCAGCAGCCCTACCGGAGGCGGGAGGGTCTCAGATACGCAGTATTTT
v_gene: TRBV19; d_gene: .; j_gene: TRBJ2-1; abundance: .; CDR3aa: CASSINPAIRTYNEQFF; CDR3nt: TGTGCCAGTAGTATTAACCCAGCGATTAGGACCTACAATGAGCAGTTCTTC
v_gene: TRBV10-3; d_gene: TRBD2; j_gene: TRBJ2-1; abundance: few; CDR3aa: CATSGMANEQFF; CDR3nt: TGTGCCACTAGCGGGATGGCGAATGAGCAGTTCTTC
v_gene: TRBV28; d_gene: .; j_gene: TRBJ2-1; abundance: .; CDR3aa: CASTPDSRAYNEQFF; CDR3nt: TGTGCCAGCACCCCGGACAGCCGTGCCTACAATGAGCAGTTCTTC
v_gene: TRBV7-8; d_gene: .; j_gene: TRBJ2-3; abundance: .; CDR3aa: CASSPSGSRATDTQYF; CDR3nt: TGTGCCAGCAGCCCTAGTGGCTCCAGGGCCACAGATACGCAGTATTTT